This paragraph covers one T cell receptor beta chain sequence. This specimen comes from a study of blood T cell repertoires in COVID-19. The wider study: Samples of COVID-19 (acute and convalescent) were obtained from the United States, Italy and Spain. T cells, B-cell-depleted T cells, or PBMCs provided the cDNA or gDNA that served as material.

Per the original data handling: Estimated nucleated cell counts came from reference gene primer amplification. Clones were sequenced by immunoSEQ multiplex PCR, and TCRdb holds only the in-frame ones, with some missing. V, J and clone size derive from that table, while D and trimming were established from the DNA sequence. Seen here are about 160,000 clones, 82% observed once, and the top ten hold 13% to 15%. Germline V gives CDR1 SGHVS, CDR2 FNYEAQ. The CDR3 runs to 17 residues. V shed 1 base and J shed 5 bases, with 20 bases lying between them. The specimen was peripheral blood. This TCR came from a human donor with acute or convalescent COVID-19. The donor label of this sample is uncertain. V is TRBV7-6 and J is TRBJ1-1, with no clear D. The CDR3, as DNA: TGTGCCAGCAGCTTAGAGTCTGGCGGGCAGGTTTGGACTGAAGCTTTCTTT. It is translated as CASSLESGGQVWTEAFF. Full variable domain (missing parts from reference TRBV7-6 and TRBJ1-1): GAGVSQSPRYKVTKRGQDVALRCDPISGHVSLYWYRQALGQGPEFLTYFNYEAQQDKSGLPNDRFSAERPEGSISTLTIQRTEQRDSAMYRCASSLESGGQVWTEAFFGQGTRLTVV.